Listed below are T cell receptor beta chains from one sample, sequenced in a study of cytomegalovirus exposure and HLA in healthy donors. The data were produced by immunoSEQ multiplex PCR, yet TCRdb's version contains in-frame clones alone and is incomplete. The repertoire holds some 150,000 clones, with approximately 75% as singletons. Sequenced input: PBMCs. Receptors originate from a man aged 25-45 years in good health and CMV-seropositive. Each CDR3 is given with its conserved first and last residue. D genes are given only for firm matches. Clone sizes are given selectively: once, few, many, or a class where the clone is expanded.

12	-	TRBJ1-1	-	TRBV10-1	TGCGCCAGCAGCGCCGGGAGGACTGAAGCTTTCTTT	CASSAGRTEAFF
16	TRBD1	TRBJ1-3	-	TRBV2	TGTGCCAGCAGGATTCACCCTGGACAGGGGGGAAACACCATATATTTT	CASRIHPGQGGNTIYF
13	-	TRBJ1-2	-	TRBV10-1	TGCGCCAGCAGTATCAGTTTTAACTATGGCTACACCTTC	CASSISFNYGYTF
15	TRBD1	TRBJ1-1	-	TRBV4-1	TGCGCCAGCAGCAACGTACAGGGGGCGGAAACTGAAGCTTTCTTT	CASSNVQGAETEAFF
15	TRBD1	TRBJ2-7	-	TRBV6-5	TGTGCCAGCAGTTACTCGTGGCCGACAGGGCTCGAGCAGTACTTC	CASSYSWPTGLEQYF
13	-	TRBJ2-5	-	TRBV5-1	TGCGCCAGCAGCTTTCAGGGGTTAGAGACCCAGTACTTC	CASSFQGLETQYF
13	-	TRBJ1-6	-	TRBV2	TGTGCCAGCAGTGGGGAGTATAATTCACCCCTCCACTTT	CASSGEYNSPLHF
15	TRBD1	TRBJ2-1	-	TRBV9	TGTGCCAGCAGCAGCGGGACAGGGAAATACAATGAGCAGTTCTTC	CASSSGTGKYNEQFF
14	-	TRBJ2-7	-	TRBV6-1	TGTGCCAGCAGTGAAGACAGTAGCTCCTACGAGCAGTACTTC	CASSEDSSSYEQYF
15	-	TRBJ2-3	-	TRBV6-5	TGTGCCAGCAGTTACCGAGGCTCACCCACAGATACGCAGTATTTT	CASSYRGSPTDTQYF
14	TRBD1	TRBJ2-7	-	TRBV19	TGTGCCAGTAGTCCACCGACAGGGAAGTACGAGCAGTACTTC	CASSPPTGKYEQYF
15	TRBD1	TRBJ1-1	-	TRBV28	TGTGCCAGCAGTTTAGACAGGGCGAGGAACACTGAAGCTTTCTTT	CASSLDRARNTEAFF
15	TRBD1	TRBJ2-7	few	TRBV6-5	TGTGCCAGCAGTTCCCCCGGGACAGGGTTGGACGAGCAGTACTTC	CASSSPGTGLDEQYF
15	-	TRBJ1-6	few	TRBV6-4	TGTGCCAGCAGTACCGACGGGGAAGGGAATTCACCCCTCCACTTT	CASSTDGEGNSPLHF
14	-	TRBJ1-2	-	TRBV19	TGTGCCAGTAGTATGGCCGGCGGAGTGGAGGGCTACACCTTC	CASSMAGGVEGYTF
16	-	TRBJ2-3	-	TRBV7-3	TGTGCCAGCAGCTCGCGCGGGGGCTCCCCCACAGATACGCAGTATTTT	CASSSRGGSPTDTQYF
12	-	TRBJ2-5	-	TRBV30	TGTGCCTGGAGTTCGAGCGGAGAGACCCAGTACTTC	CAWSSSGETQYF
15	TRBD1	TRBJ2-7	-	TRBV27	TGTGCCAGCAGTTTAGGACAGGGGACCTCCTACGAGCAGTACTTC	CASSLGQGTSYEQYF
17	TRBD1	TRBJ2-5	-	TRBV13	TGTGCCAGCAGCAAAGTAGGAGGTCGAGGACAGGGGGCGACCCAGTACTTC	CASSKVGGRGQGATQYF
14	TRBD1	TRBJ1-1	-	TRBV18	TGTGCCAGCGAAGGACAGGGGAAGGTCACTGAAGCTTTCTTT	CASEGQGKVTEAFF
15	TRBD1	TRBJ2-7	once	TRBV6-5	TGTGCCAGCAGTTACTCGGCGGACAGGGACAACGAGCAGTACTTC	CASSYSADRDNEQYF
16	-	TRBJ1-4	-	TRBV2	TGTGCCAGCAGTGAAAAGTTGGGACTAGGGGATGAAAAACTGTTTTTT	CASSEKLGLGDEKLFF